Below, 2 T cell receptor beta chains from the same sample are listed, as sequenced in a study of CD4 T cells in relation to SARS-CoV-2 and coronaviruses. These receptors' targets are unknown. Method: immunoSEQ multiplex PCR; TCRdb's copy keeps in-frame clones and lacks some. Counted here are about 30,000 clones, about 76% occurring once; the ten biggest clones make up about 3.4%. Material: memory CD4+ T cells from PBMCs, cultured in vitro. The source is an adult with COVID-19.

This chain links TRBV30 with TRBJ2-4, with unresolved D. Germline V gene lookup returns CDR1 GTSNPN and CDR2 SVGIG (reference sequence). The CDR3 totals 11 residues. The V and J ends lost 7 bases and 9 bases respectively, with 13 bases between them. CDR3 nucleotide sequence: TGTGCCTCCGATGATGGTGTCATTCAGTACTTC. Amino acid sequence: CASDDGVIQYF.

The chain is built from TRBV29-1 and TRBJ1-2; D is unresolved. V was shortened by 2 bases and J by 8 bases, with 15 bases between the two germline ends. There are 13 residues in the CDR3. Germline CDR1 reads SQVTM; CDR2 reads ANQGSEA. The CDR3 nucleotides are TGCAGCGTTGAACCCGAGGTTCCCTGGGGCTACACCTTC. It codes for CSVEPEVPWGYTF. The full variable domain, completed using reference TRBV29-1 and TRBJ1-2, is SAVISQKPSRDICQRGTSLTIQCQVDSQVTMMFWYRQQPGQSLTLIATANQGSEATYESGFVIDKFPISRPNLTFSTLTVSNMSPEDSSIYLCSVEPEVPWGYTFGSGTRLTVV.